This note documents a single TCR beta chain sequence. Its specificity is unknown. This record belongs to a study of regulatory T cells in long-lasting Graves disease. Across the whole study: Graves' patients with a new diagnosis had received antithyroid drugs under 3 months. General study results and limits: Relative to new patients (around 1,000), persistent patients exhibited greater sharing of public clonotypes (around 3,000).

Time point noted: newly diagnosed GD, antithyroid drugs for less than 3 months. Scientists built the TCR library using RNA that was extracted from PBMCs. With 5 bases clipped from V and 2 bases from J, the junction kept 13 bases outside the gene matches. The CDR3 loop spans 20 amino acids. CDR1 is SEHNR, CDR2 FQNEAQ, per germline (reference sequence). The authors built TCR beta libraries using iRepertoire HTBI primers and Arm-PCR of CDR3 regions. MiXCR, run by TCRdb on the multiplex PCR reads, gives a single entry per CDR3 protein. The sample gives hundreds of thousands of distinct CDR3 sequences, about 15% of which show up once; roughly 8% is in the top ten. The sample was also reused in another study, on T cells in Graves' hyperthyroidism and ophthalmopathy. As reported in that work: Within blood appeared most thyroid clonotypes that had expanded above 0.001.

The source material was peripheral blood mononuclear cells (PBMCs), sampled at new diagnosis, from a patient treated with antithyroid drugs. The gene calls are TRBV7-9 and TRBJ2-1; 15 bases are a match to TRBD2. The receptor was derived from a woman between 40 and 50 years old with Graves disease. In DNA form, the CDR3 reads TGTGCCAGCAGCCCTCGTTTGGGACTAGCGGGAGGACTAACCTACAATGAGCAGTTCTTC. Translating it yields CASSPRLGLAGGLTYNEQFF.